This T cell receptor beta chain was retrieved from a study of blood T cell repertoires in COVID-19. Study information: Both acute and convalescent COVID-19 samples were obtained from the United States, Italy and Spain. T cells, B-cell-depleted T cells, or PBMCs provided the cDNA or gDNA that served as material.

In the authors' methods: It was from reference gene primer amplification that nucleated cell counts were estimated. The protocol was immunoSEQ multiplex PCR, while the TCRdb copy is restricted to in-frame clones and leaves out a portion. V and J calls and clone size follow that table, whereas D and trimming were derived from the DNA. The data hold tens of thousands of clones, with approximately 85% observed a single time. The germline gives CDR1 SGDLS, CDR2 YYNGEE. The CDR3 totals 18 residues. V gave up 3 bases and J gave up 4 bases, with 24 bases separating them. This clonotype was obtained from a human donor with acute or convalescent COVID-19. The donor label of this sample is uncertain. This rearrangement joins TRBV9 to TRBJ2-3; possible D gene TRBD2, 6 bases. Source material: peripheral blood. CDR3 protein: CASSDYHLFPEGADTQYF. CDR3 nucleotide sequence: TGTGCCAGCAGCGACTACCACCTGTTCCCGGAGGGCGCAGATACGCAGTATTTT.